These T cell receptor beta chains were read from a single sample in a study of blood T cell repertoires in COVID-19. Profiling relied on immunoSEQ multiplex PCR, and the TCRdb table lists in-frame clones only, not all of them. The sample includes about 200,000 clones, roughly 77% of them seen just once. Material: PBMCs or T cells enriched from blood (not recorded which). These receptors all stem from a woman aged 45-65 years with acute COVID-19. CDR3s include the opening cysteine and the closing phenylalanine or tryptophan. Fields, in order: J gene, clone size, V gene, D gene, CDR3 DNA, CDR3 protein. D genes are given only for firm matches. Rows may omit the clone size; those that give it use once, few, many or a size class.

J: TRBJ1-6; size: .; V: TRBV3-1/TRBV3-2; D: TRBD1; DNA: TGTGCCAGCAGCCAAGGTCGGACAGGGGACTCACCCCTCCACTTT; CDR3: CASSQGRTGDSPLHF
J: TRBJ2-2; size: .; V: TRBV6-6; D: .; DNA: TGTGCCAGCAGTACAATGAACACCGGGGAGCTGTTTTTT; CDR3: CASSTMNTGELFF
J: TRBJ1-1; size: .; V: TRBV7-9; D: .; DNA: TGTGCCAGCAGCCGGGAATCTTTTAACACTGAAGCTTTCTTT; CDR3: CASSRESFNTEAFF
J: TRBJ2-2; size: .; V: TRBV7-9; D: TRBD1; DNA: TGTGCCAGCAGCCACGACAGGGGACAAGCCGGGGAGCTGTTTTTT; CDR3: CASSHDRGQAGELFF
J: TRBJ1-2; size: .; V: TRBV5-5; D: .; DNA: TGTGCCAGCATGGGCAGGACAGTACCCACGAGGAACTATGGCTACACCTTC; CDR3: CASMGRTVPTRNYGYTF
J: TRBJ1-1; size: few; V: TRBV7-2; D: .; DNA: TGTGCCAGCAGCTTAATAACGGGGAACACTGAAGCTTTCTTT; CDR3: CASSLITGNTEAFF
J: TRBJ1-4; size: once; V: TRBV3-1/TRBV3-2; D: TRBD1; DNA: TGTGCCAGCAGTGACTTCGACAGGGCCAATGAAAAACTGTTTTTT; CDR3: CASSDFDRANEKLFF
J: TRBJ2-1; size: .; V: TRBV10-3; D: TRBD2; DNA: TGTGCCAATAGCGGGGGGGGCTCCTACAATGAGCAGTTCTTC; CDR3: CANSGGGSYNEQFF
J: TRBJ2-1; size: .; V: TRBV19; D: TRBD1; DNA: TGTGCCAGTAGTATAAATGATGGACAGGTGGTGGCCTTCTTC; CDR3: CASSINDGQVVAFF
J: TRBJ1-1; size: once; V: TRBV12-5; D: TRBD1; DNA: TGTGCTAGTGGTTTGGGGACAGGGGAAGTTTTCTTT; CDR3: CASGLGTGEVFF
J: TRBJ1-5; size: .; V: TRBV28; D: TRBD1; DNA: TGTGCCAGCAGTTTTCGAGGGGGCGGCAATCAGCCCCAGCATTTT; CDR3: CASSFRGGGNQPQHF
J: TRBJ1-2; size: .; V: TRBV11-2; D: TRBD1; DNA: TGTGCCAGCAGCTTAGTACAGGGGGCTAACTATGGCTACACCTTC; CDR3: CASSLVQGANYGYTF
J: TRBJ1-5; size: .; V: TRBV3-1/TRBV3-2; D: .; DNA: TGTGCCAGCAGCCCGTGGGGCCGCCAGCCCCAGCATTTT; CDR3: CASSPWGRQPQHF
J: TRBJ2-1; size: .; V: TRBV5-6; D: TRBD2; DNA: TGTGCCAGCAGCTTGGGGCGGGGGGATTACAATGAGCAGTTCTTC; CDR3: CASSLGRGDYNEQFF
J: TRBJ1-1; size: .; V: TRBV11-2; D: .; DNA: TGTGCCAGCAGCTTAGTTCTTCAGGGTAAGCCTGAAGCTTTCTTT; CDR3: CASSLVLQGKPEAFF
J: TRBJ1-5; size: .; V: TRBV3-1/TRBV3-2; D: .; DNA: TGTGCCAGCAGCCAAGGGGTGGGCAGGCATCAGCCCCAGCATTTT; CDR3: CASSQGVGRHQPQHF
J: TRBJ2-3; size: .; V: TRBV4-3; D: TRBD2; DNA: TGCGCCAGCAGCCAAGATTGGTCCAGCGGGGGGCGAGATACGCAGTATTTT; CDR3: CASSQDWSSGGRDTQYF
J: TRBJ1-1; size: .; V: TRBV2; D: .; DNA: TGTGCCAGCAACCTCCAGGGACTCTTGAACACTGAAGCTTTCTTT; CDR3: CASNLQGLLNTEAFF
J: TRBJ1-4; size: .; V: TRBV4-1; D: .; DNA: TGCGCCAGCAGCCAAGAAGGAGGGGCAAGGGAGGCTGAAAAACTGTTTTTT; CDR3: CASSQEGGAREAEKLFF
J: TRBJ1-5; size: .; V: TRBV27; D: TRBD1; DNA: TGTGCCAGCAGTTCCAGGGGGCTAAGCAATCAGCCCCAGCATTTT; CDR3: CASSSRGLSNQPQHF
J: TRBJ1-5; size: .; V: TRBV4-1; D: .; DNA: TGCGCCAGCAGCCAGGGAGGCAGTCGTTATAGCAATCAGCCCCAGCATTTT; CDR3: CASSQGGSRYSNQPQHF
J: TRBJ1-3; size: .; V: TRBV9; D: TRBD1; DNA: TGTGCCAGCAGCGTGGGGACAGCGTCTGGAAACACCATATATTTT; CDR3: CASSVGTASGNTIYF
J: TRBJ1-2; size: .; V: TRBV7-9; D: TRBD1; DNA: TGTGCCAGCGGCGAAGGGGGCAGCTATGGCTACACCTTC; CDR3: CASGEGGSYGYTF
J: TRBJ1-4; size: once; V: TRBV28; D: .; DNA: TGTGCCAGCAGTCCTGTGGACAGTGGGCCTGAAAAACTGTTTTTT; CDR3: CASSPVDSGPEKLFF
J: TRBJ1-1; size: .; V: TRBV6-2/TRBV6-3; D: .; DNA: TGTGCCAGCAGTTGGACAATGGGTGATGGGGACACTGAAGCTTTCTTT; CDR3: CASSWTMGDGDTEAFF
J: TRBJ1-5; size: .; V: TRBV8-1; D: .; DNA: TGTGGCAGTGCATCACCCGTCCGGACAGATCGTCAGCCCCAGCATTTT; CDR3: CGSASPVRTDRQPQHF
J: TRBJ1-2; size: .; V: TRBV14; D: .; DNA: TGTGCCAGCAGTCTTCGGACAGACTATGGCTACACCTTC; CDR3: CASSLRTDYGYTF
J: TRBJ1-1; size: .; V: TRBV6-2/TRBV6-3; D: TRBD1; DNA: TGTGCCAGCACCCCCGACAGGGGCCCTCGGGTGAACACTGAAGCTTTCTTT; CDR3: CASTPDRGPRVNTEAFF
J: TRBJ1-2; size: .; V: TRBV14; D: .; DNA: TGTGCCAGCAGCCAAGATCTATATCGCCGGAGGGAAGGTTTCACCTTC; CDR3: CASSQDLYRRREGFTF
J: TRBJ1-1; size: .; V: TRBV5-1; D: TRBD1; DNA: TGCGCCAGCACCCGGGACAGGGGCATGAACACTGAAGCTTTCTTT; CDR3: CASTRDRGMNTEAFF
J: TRBJ2-4; size: .; V: TRBV14; D: .; DNA: TGTGCCAGCAGCCAAGAAGTCCTGCCGGGGGTAGCCAAAAACATTCAGTACTTC; CDR3: CASSQEVLPGVAKNIQYF
J: TRBJ2-3; size: once; V: TRBV4-1; D: .; DNA: TGCGCCAGCAGCCAAGCGCTAGGCGGGAACACAGATACGCAGTATTTT; CDR3: CASSQALGGNTDTQYF
J: TRBJ2-5; size: once; V: TRBV6-5; D: .; DNA: TGTGCCAGCAGCAGGGGCACCCCCCGGGAGACCCAGTACTTC; CDR3: CASSRGTPRETQYF
J: TRBJ1-2; size: .; V: TRBV5-1; D: .; DNA: TGCGCCAGCAGCTTGAACGGCCTTAGAGGGGGAGGCTACACCTTC; CDR3: CASSLNGLRGGGYTF
J: TRBJ2-2; size: .; V: TRBV5-1; D: TRBD1; DNA: TGCGCCAGCAGCTTGGGTGGGACAGTTGTTCCGAACACCGGGGAGCTGTTTTTT; CDR3: CASSLGGTVVPNTGELFF
J: TRBJ2-1; size: once; V: TRBV27; D: .; DNA: TGTGCCAGCAGTCCTCCTCGAGGGGGTGAGCAGTTCTTC; CDR3: CASSPPRGGEQFF
J: TRBJ2-5; size: once; V: TRBV18; D: .; DNA: TGTGCCAGCTCACCAGCGTCCACGAGGGAGACCCAGTACTTC; CDR3: CASSPASTRETQYF
J: TRBJ2-1; size: .; V: TRBV12-3/TRBV12-4; D: .; DNA: TGTGCCAGCAGTTTAGGACAGAAGTTTAAGTTCTTC; CDR3: CASSLGQKFKFF
J: TRBJ2-2; size: .; V: TRBV24-1; D: TRBD1; DNA: TGTGCCACCGGGACAGGGAGGGACACCGGGGAGCTGTTTTTT; CDR3: CATGTGRDTGELFF
J: TRBJ2-5; size: .; V: TRBV4-3; D: TRBD1; DNA: TGCGCCAGCAGCCAAGATTCAACAGGGGGGACAGAGACCCAGTACTTC; CDR3: CASSQDSTGGTETQYF
J: TRBJ1-5; size: .; V: TRBV19; D: TRBD1; DNA: TGTGCCAGCCTTCCGGGACAGGGGAGCAATCAGCCCCAGCATTTT; CDR3: CASLPGQGSNQPQHF
J: TRBJ1-3; size: .; V: TRBV13; D: TRBD1; DNA: TGTGCCAGCAGCCCCGACAGGGACTCTGGAAACACCATATATTTT; CDR3: CASSPDRDSGNTIYF
J: TRBJ1-1; size: .; V: TRBV23-1; D: .; DNA: TGCGCCAGCAGTCCCAGGGGATTTACGGACACTGAAGCTTTCTTT; CDR3: CASSPRGFTDTEAFF
J: TRBJ1-1; size: .; V: TRBV28; D: .; DNA: TGTGCCAGCAGTTCCCGGGGAGCCTTTGGGACTGAAGCTTTCTTT; CDR3: CASSSRGAFGTEAFF
J: TRBJ1-3; size: .; V: TRBV9; D: .; DNA: TGTGCCAGCAGCGTAGCAGGTACCTCTGGAAACACCATATATTTT; CDR3: CASSVAGTSGNTIYF
J: TRBJ2-3; size: .; V: TRBV14; D: TRBD1; DNA: TGTGCCAGCAGCCAAGGTACCGGACAGGGAGATTACACAGATACGCAGTATTTT; CDR3: CASSQGTGQGDYTDTQYF
J: TRBJ2-2; size: .; V: TRBV7-9; D: TRBD2; DNA: TGTGCCAGCAGCTTAGGAGCGGGGGCCTCGAACACCGGGGAGCTGTTTTTT; CDR3: CASSLGAGASNTGELFF
J: TRBJ2-3; size: .; V: TRBV11-2; D: TRBD2; DNA: TGTGCCAGCAGCCCCCAACTAGCGGGGGGAGCAGATACGCAGTATTTT; CDR3: CASSPQLAGGADTQYF
J: TRBJ1-1; size: .; V: TRBV25-1; D: .; DNA: TGTGCCAGCAACCCACCCTCAGGGCATCAAGACACTGAAGCTTTCTTT; CDR3: CASNPPSGHQDTEAFF
J: TRBJ1-5; size: .; V: TRBV30; D: .; DNA: TGTGCCTGGGGGCGACATAGCAATCAGCCCCAGCATTTT; CDR3: CAWGRHSNQPQHF
J: TRBJ2-5; size: .; V: TRBV11-2; D: TRBD1; DNA: TGTGCCAGCAGCTTCGGGACAGGGCCCTCGGCCCAGTACTTC; CDR3: CASSFGTGPSAQYF
J: TRBJ2-1; size: .; V: TRBV2; D: TRBD2; DNA: TGTGCCAGCACTGTAGCGGGGGACTTTTACAATGAGCAGTTCTTC; CDR3: CASTVAGDFYNEQFF
J: TRBJ1-5; size: .; V: TRBV10-3; D: TRBD1; DNA: TGTGCCATCAGCCACGGACAGGGGGTTGATCAGCCCCAGCATTTT; CDR3: CAISHGQGVDQPQHF
J: TRBJ1-1; size: .; V: TRBV5-1; D: TRBD1; DNA: TGCGCCAGCAGCTTACAGGGGGTGGGCACTGAAGCTTTCTTT; CDR3: CASSLQGVGTEAFF
J: TRBJ1-2; size: .; V: TRBV18; D: .; DNA: TGTGCCAGCTCACCAAACCGGGACACCGTCGAATCCAACACCTTC; CDR3: CASSPNRDTVESNTF